This entry features one T cell receptor beta chain sequence. Its antigen is still unknown. CDR3 length: 13 amino acids. This entry comes from a study of CXCR3-negative and CXCR3-positive naive CD8 T cells. General observations from the study: Fresh PBMCs went into most assays, and CXCR3 expression partly declined after cryopreservation.

The CD45RO-CCR7+CD27+CD95- phenotype denoted naive CD8+ T cells. The study made its TRB cDNA libraries by 5' RACE, adding UMI labels. Reanalyzing the 5' RACE reads, TCRdb keeps one entry per CDR3 protein, without DNA. This sample's table reports 50,000 to 75,000 distinct CDR3 sequences. The sequence was obtained from a human donor in good health. Some clones in this sample may be carry-over from other donors' samples. The chain combines TRBV12-3 or TRBV12-4 with TRBJ2-7; TCRdb calls TRBD1, which cannot be checked without DNA. Sample: naive CXCR3- CD8+ T cells from blood. The subset was: CD45RO-CCR7+CD27+CD95- naive CD8+ T cells lacking CXCR3 (TNR3-). CDR3 protein: CASSLGGWDEQYF.